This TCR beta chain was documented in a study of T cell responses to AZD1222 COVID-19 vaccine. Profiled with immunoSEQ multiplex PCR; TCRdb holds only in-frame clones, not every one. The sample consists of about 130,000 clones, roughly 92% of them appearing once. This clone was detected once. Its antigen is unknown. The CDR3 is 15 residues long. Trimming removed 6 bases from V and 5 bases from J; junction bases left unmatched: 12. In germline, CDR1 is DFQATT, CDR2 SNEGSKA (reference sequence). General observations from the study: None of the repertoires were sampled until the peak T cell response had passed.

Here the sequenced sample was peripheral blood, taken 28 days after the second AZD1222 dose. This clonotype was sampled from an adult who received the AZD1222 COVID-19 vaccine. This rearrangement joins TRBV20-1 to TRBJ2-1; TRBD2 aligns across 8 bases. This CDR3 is CSASPPAGADNEQFF. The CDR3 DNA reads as TGCAGTGCAAGTCCCCCAGCGGGAGCGGACAATGAGCAGTTCTTC.